This T cell receptor (beta chain) came from a study of cytomegalovirus exposure and HLA in healthy donors. Turning to this clone: Its antigen is as yet unknown.

V trimming: 4 bases; J trimming: 7 bases; junction bases outside the gene matches: 13. Per the germline V gene, CDR1 is SGHVS and CDR2 is FQNEAQ. The CDR3 contains 18 residues. Overall study findings and caveats: Presence/absence results assume similar sequencing depth per donor, which may not hold.

The study ran its PCR with 60 Vbeta and 13 Jbeta primers. The protocol was immunoSEQ multiplex PCR, while the TCRdb copy is restricted to in-frame clones and leaves out a portion. The data hold 85,000 to 100,000 clones, with around 73% observed a single time. The sequence was obtained from a woman aged 40 to 49 in good health and CMV-seropositive. The sequenced sample was PBMCs. The chain is built from TRBV7-8 and TRBJ2-1; TRBD2 agrees at 13 bases. As DNA, the CDR3 is TGTGCCAGCAGCTACGTTTTAATAGGGACTAGCGGGGAAAATGAGCAGTTCTTC. Amino acid sequence: CASSYVLIGTSGENEQFF.